This T cell receptor beta chain came from a study of OX40 agonist ivuxolimab in advanced cancers. As for the study in general: Ivuxolimab is a fully human IgG2 antibody that activates OX40 (CD134). A history of anti-PD-1, anti-PD-L1 or anti-CTLA-4 therapy was acceptable, and approximately 39% had some. Patients assigned to dose escalation were diagnosed with hepatocellular carcinoma, melanoma, renal cell or head and neck cancer.

TCRdb's table, derived via immunoSEQ multiplex PCR, lists solely in-frame clones and lacks some. The sample holds 15,000 to 25,000 clones, 70% to 90% seen once. Turning to this clone: Its antigen remains unidentified.

General study results and limits: Circulating CD4+ and CD8+ T cells showed clonal expansion by week 6 at 0.1 to 3.0 mg/kg.

J was trimmed by 7 bases and V by 5 bases; bases with no gene match: 14. Germline CDR1 reads SEHNR; CDR2 reads FQNEAQ (reference sequence). The CDR3 extends over 16 amino acids. The specimen was CD4+ or CD8+ T cells sorted from blood, collected in a trial of the OX40 agonist ivuxolimab. The chain couples TRBV7-9 to TRBJ1-3; TRBD1 matches at 7 bases. This clonotype was obtained from an adult with an advanced solid tumor such as melanoma, head and neck, liver or kidney cancer. The chain's CDR3 is CASSPGTVSFRNTIYF. As DNA, the CDR3 is TGTGCCAGCAGCCCAGGGACAGTTTCCTTTCGGAACACCATATATTTT.